The present TCR beta chain was sequenced within a study of T cell responses to AZD1222 COVID-19 vaccine (dated by TCRdb to about 2021). Background for the entire study: TCR sequencing covered fewer than 250 trial participants: about 210 given two doses of AZD1222 and around 26 given two doses of MenACWY control vaccine. Enrollment into the trials was organized by age into subgroups of 18-55, 56-69 and 70-plus years, and those subgroups contained about 160, 30 and 59 TCR-sequenced participants, respectively.

What the study reported, not specific to this receptor: Nearly half of unique spike-specific TCRs reportedly recognized epitopes outside regions mutated in the B.1.351 and B.1.1.7 variants. Only a handful of AZD1222 recipients were SARS-CoV-2 seropositive at baseline, limiting conclusions about previously exposed vaccinees. Because no day 14 peak-response samples were available, repertoires were characterized only after the peak T cell response. Participants were mostly white British and included more females than males, and it was suggested by the authors that clonal diversity may have been underestimated. After two AZD1222 doses, spike-specific TCR breadth and depth were significantly higher than at day 0 and than in MenACWY recipients. In the small 56-69-year group, the increase in depth fell short of significance, most likely because of low power. Vaccine-associated CD4 TCRs spanned the whole spike protein, with dominant responses in regions 160-218 and 743-854.

Counted from cysteine to phenylalanine, this CDR3 has 14 amino acids. The entry retains the CDR3 DNA only, 42 bases that are in frame from base 1. V was cut back by 2 bases and J by 4 bases, leaving a gap of 14 bases between them. According to the germline V gene, CDR1 reads SQVTM and CDR2 reads ANQGSEA. On this clone: Its antigen specificity is not known. No base quality information exists; no much larger clone differs at one position.

The CDR3 regions of human TCRbeta chains were subjected to immunosequencing. Per the authors' processing: TCRs in the repertoires were matched against a reference library of SARS-CoV-2-specific TCRs that had been generated with the MIRA antigen-specificity platform. Breadth was defined as the fraction of unique TCRs that were SARS-CoV-2-associated. Depth was defined as the fraction of total T cells that were SARS-CoV-2-associated. Using the MIRA data, each spike-specific TCR was assigned both to the spike region to which the TCR was reactive and to a CD4 or CD8 class. Log10-transformed breadth and depth values were compared by one-way ANOVA with Sidak's multiple comparisons tests. Imported from immuneACCESS, the table was reduced by TCRdb to in-frame sequences with V and J called. These copies leave out some clones; in studies compared against another copy, an unresolved V gene accounts for under half, and the cause of the remainder is not known. V, J and clone size are those of that table, while D and trimming were read from the DNA. The sample has around 150,000 clones on record, 92% of them singletons. The ten largest clones capture roughly 4.5% of the sample.

The time point tag for this specimen amounts to: baseline before first vaccination. The treatment or condition label corresponds to: meningococcal conjugate vaccine given as trial control. Samples from vaccinated people were obtained from the UK trials COV001 and COV002, which included a single-blind randomized controlled phase 2/3 trial of AZD1222 (ChAdOx1 nCoV-19) in healthy adults. Trial participant PBMC samples were collected at day 0 and day 28 after the second dose for TCRbeta chain sequencing. This sample comprised peripheral blood, obtained on day 0 of MenACWY control vaccination. The receptor chain draws on TRBV29-1 and TRBJ2-5; the best D guess is TRBD1, with 5 bases matching. The clonotype was recovered from an adult in good health. Read as DNA, the sequence is TGCAGCGTTGAATCTCAACAGGCAGGAGAGACCCAGTACTTC. This is translated as CSVESQQAGETQYF.